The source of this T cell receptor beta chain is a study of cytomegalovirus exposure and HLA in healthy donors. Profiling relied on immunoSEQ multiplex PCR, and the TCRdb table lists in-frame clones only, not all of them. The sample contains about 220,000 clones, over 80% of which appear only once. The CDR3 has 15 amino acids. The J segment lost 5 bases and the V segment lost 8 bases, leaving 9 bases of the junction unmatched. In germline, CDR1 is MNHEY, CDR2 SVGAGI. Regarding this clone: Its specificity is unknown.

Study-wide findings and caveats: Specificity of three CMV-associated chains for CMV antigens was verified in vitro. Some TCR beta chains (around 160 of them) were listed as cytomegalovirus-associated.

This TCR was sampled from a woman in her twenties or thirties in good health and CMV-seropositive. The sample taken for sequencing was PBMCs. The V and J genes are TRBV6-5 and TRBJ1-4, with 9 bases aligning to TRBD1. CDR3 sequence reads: CASHRTGAMNEKLFF. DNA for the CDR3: TGTGCCAGCCACCGGACAGGGGCGATGAATGAAAAACTGTTTTTT.